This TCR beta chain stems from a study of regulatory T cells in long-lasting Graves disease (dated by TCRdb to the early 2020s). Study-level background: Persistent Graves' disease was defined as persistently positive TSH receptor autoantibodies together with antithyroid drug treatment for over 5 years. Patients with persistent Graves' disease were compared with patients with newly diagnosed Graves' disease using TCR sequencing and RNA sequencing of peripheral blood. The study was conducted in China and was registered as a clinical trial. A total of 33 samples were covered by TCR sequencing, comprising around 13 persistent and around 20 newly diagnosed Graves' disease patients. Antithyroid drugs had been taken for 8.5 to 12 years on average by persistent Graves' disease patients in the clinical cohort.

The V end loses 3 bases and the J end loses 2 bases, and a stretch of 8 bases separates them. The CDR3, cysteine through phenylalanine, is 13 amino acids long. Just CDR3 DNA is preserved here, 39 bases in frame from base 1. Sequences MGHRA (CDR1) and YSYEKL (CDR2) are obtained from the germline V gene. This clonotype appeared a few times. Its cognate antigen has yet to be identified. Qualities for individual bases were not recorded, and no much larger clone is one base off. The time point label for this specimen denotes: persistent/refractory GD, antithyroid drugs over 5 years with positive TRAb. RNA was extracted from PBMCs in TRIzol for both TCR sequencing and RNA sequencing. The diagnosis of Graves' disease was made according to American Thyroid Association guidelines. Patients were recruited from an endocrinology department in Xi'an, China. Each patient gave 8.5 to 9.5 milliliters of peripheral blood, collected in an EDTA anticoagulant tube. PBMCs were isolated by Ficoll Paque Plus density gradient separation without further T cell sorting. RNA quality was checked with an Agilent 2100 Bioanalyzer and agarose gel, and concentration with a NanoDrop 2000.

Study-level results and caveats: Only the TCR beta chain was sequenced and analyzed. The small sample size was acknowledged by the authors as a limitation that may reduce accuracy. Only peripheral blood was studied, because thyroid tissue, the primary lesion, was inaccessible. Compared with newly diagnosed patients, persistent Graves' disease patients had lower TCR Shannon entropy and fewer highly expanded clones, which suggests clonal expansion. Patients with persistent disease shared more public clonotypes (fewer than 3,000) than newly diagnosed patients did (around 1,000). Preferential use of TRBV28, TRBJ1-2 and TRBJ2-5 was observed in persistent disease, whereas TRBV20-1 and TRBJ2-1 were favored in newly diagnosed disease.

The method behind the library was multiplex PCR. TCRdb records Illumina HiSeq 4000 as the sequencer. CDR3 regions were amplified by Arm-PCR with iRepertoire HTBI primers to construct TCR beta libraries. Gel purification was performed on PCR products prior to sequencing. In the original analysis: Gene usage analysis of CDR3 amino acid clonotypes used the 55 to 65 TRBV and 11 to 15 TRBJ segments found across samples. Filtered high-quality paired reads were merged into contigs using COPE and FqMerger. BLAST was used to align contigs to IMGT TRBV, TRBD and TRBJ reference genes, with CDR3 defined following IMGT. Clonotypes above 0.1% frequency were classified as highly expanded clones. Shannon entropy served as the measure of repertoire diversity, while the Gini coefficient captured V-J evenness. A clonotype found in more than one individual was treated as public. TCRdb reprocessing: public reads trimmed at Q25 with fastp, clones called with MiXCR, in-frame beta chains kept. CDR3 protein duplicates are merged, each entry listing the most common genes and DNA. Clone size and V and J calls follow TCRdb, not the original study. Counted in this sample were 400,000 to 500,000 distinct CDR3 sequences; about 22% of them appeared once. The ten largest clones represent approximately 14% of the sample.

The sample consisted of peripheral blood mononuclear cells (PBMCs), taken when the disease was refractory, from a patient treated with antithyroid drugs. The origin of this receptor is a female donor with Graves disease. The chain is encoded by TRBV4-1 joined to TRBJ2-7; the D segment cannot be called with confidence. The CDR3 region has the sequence CASSQLGAYEQYF. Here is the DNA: TGCGCCAGCAGCCAGCTTGGGGCCTACGAGCAGTACTTC.